This is a list of T cell receptor beta chains from one sample in a study of radiotherapy plus CTLA-4 blockade in lung cancer. TCRdb keeps only in-frame clones here, not all; method: immunoSEQ multiplex PCR. This sample carries about 98,000 clones, approximately 78% of them seen once, and the ten largest clones take 3% to 4%. Sequenced material: peripheral blood, taken from a patient treated with radiotherapy plus ipilimumab. The receptor set was obtained from a human donor with non-small cell lung cancer who had a partial response to radiotherapy plus ipilimumab. Each CDR3 is given with its conserved first and last residue. Each record gives: J gene, D gene, clone size, V gene, CDR3 protein, CDR3 DNA. The D gene is left open where the match is weak. Expanded clones get a size class; other rows say once, few or many, or leave the size out.

j_call: TRBJ2-7; d_call: TRBD1; clone_size: -; v_call: TRBV4-1; cdr3_aa: CASSHRDRDYEQYF; cdr3_nt: TGCGCCAGCAGCCACCGGGACAGGGACTACGAGCAGTACTTC
j_call: TRBJ2-1; d_call: TRBD2; clone_size: -; v_call: TRBV11-2; cdr3_aa: CASTRGRADNEQFF; cdr3_nt: TGTGCCAGCACCCGCGGGAGGGCCGACAATGAGCAGTTCTTC
j_call: TRBJ2-5; d_call: TRBD2; clone_size: -; v_call: TRBV7-2; cdr3_aa: CASSSSRLARETQYF; cdr3_nt: TGTGCCAGCAGCTCCTCCAGACTAGCCCGAGAGACCCAGTACTTC
j_call: TRBJ2-7; d_call: TRBD2; clone_size: -; v_call: TRBV6-1; cdr3_aa: CASRRLAGEYEQYF; cdr3_nt: TGTGCCAGCAGAAGACTAGCGGGAGAATACGAGCAGTACTTC
j_call: TRBJ2-2; d_call: -; clone_size: -; v_call: TRBV28; cdr3_aa: CASSLGRSNTGELFF; cdr3_nt: TGTGCCAGCAGTTTAGGGAGGTCGAACACCGGGGAGCTGTTTTTT
j_call: TRBJ2-2; d_call: TRBD1; clone_size: -; v_call: TRBV10-1; cdr3_aa: CASSDVRGPNTGELFF; cdr3_nt: TGCGCCAGCAGTGATGTCAGGGGGCCGAACACCGGGGAGCTGTTTTTT
j_call: TRBJ1-1; d_call: TRBD1; clone_size: -; v_call: TRBV7-8; cdr3_aa: CASSLQGVTEAFF; cdr3_nt: TGTGCCAGCAGCTTACAGGGGGTCACTGAAGCTTTCTTT
j_call: TRBJ2-1; d_call: TRBD2; clone_size: -; v_call: TRBV2; cdr3_aa: CASSERLADYNEQFF; cdr3_nt: TGTGCCAGCAGTGAAAGACTAGCGGACTACAATGAGCAGTTCTTC
j_call: TRBJ1-2; d_call: TRBD1; clone_size: -; v_call: TRBV28; cdr3_aa: CASSFHQGARSYGYTF; cdr3_nt: TGTGCCAGCAGTTTTCATCAGGGGGCGCGAAGCTATGGCTACACCTTC
j_call: TRBJ2-1; d_call: -; clone_size: -; v_call: TRBV5-1; cdr3_aa: CASSRVLQGGYNEQFF; cdr3_nt: TGCGCCAGCAGCCGGGTACTCCAGGGAGGTTACAATGAGCAGTTCTTC
j_call: TRBJ2-3; d_call: TRBD1; clone_size: -; v_call: TRBV19; cdr3_aa: CASTPDRGFLDTQYF; cdr3_nt: TGTGCCTCCACCCCGGACAGGGGGTTTTTAGATACGCAGTATTTT
j_call: TRBJ2-5; d_call: TRBD2; clone_size: -; v_call: TRBV7-3; cdr3_aa: CASSQGAGGGQETQYF; cdr3_nt: TGTGCCAGCAGTCAAGGGGCGGGAGGGGGGCAAGAGACCCAGTACTTC
j_call: TRBJ2-4; d_call: -; clone_size: -; v_call: TRBV7-3; cdr3_aa: CASSKTGTKNIQYF; cdr3_nt: TGTGCCAGCAGCAAGACCGGGACAAAAAACATTCAGTACTTC
j_call: TRBJ2-3; d_call: TRBD2; clone_size: -; v_call: TRBV7-3; cdr3_aa: CASSQLRPWEGADTQYF; cdr3_nt: TGTGCCAGCAGCCAACTAAGACCGTGGGAGGGTGCAGATACGCAGTATTTT
j_call: TRBJ1-1; d_call: -; clone_size: -; v_call: TRBV11-2; cdr3_aa: CASSLKGDTEAFF; cdr3_nt: TGTGCCAGCAGCCTCAAGGGGGACACTGAAGCTTTCTTT
j_call: TRBJ2-1; d_call: TRBD1; clone_size: -; v_call: TRBV5-1; cdr3_aa: CASSPGQNNEQFF; cdr3_nt: TGCGCCAGCAGCCCGGGACAGAACAATGAGCAGTTCTTC
j_call: TRBJ2-6; d_call: -; clone_size: -; v_call: TRBV7-9; cdr3_aa: CASSQQKATGANVLTF; cdr3_nt: TGTGCCAGCAGCCAACAGAAGGCTACTGGGGCCAACGTCCTGACTTTC
j_call: TRBJ2-2; d_call: -; clone_size: once; v_call: TRBV9; cdr3_aa: CASRRGAVPNTGELFF; cdr3_nt: TGTGCCAGCAGGCGGGGAGCGGTTCCGAACACCGGGGAGCTGTTTTTT
j_call: TRBJ1-5; d_call: TRBD1; clone_size: few; v_call: TRBV4-1; cdr3_aa: CASSLTGGSNQPQHF; cdr3_nt: TGCGCCAGCAGCCTAACAGGGGGTTCCAATCAGCCCCAGCATTTT
j_call: TRBJ2-5; d_call: TRBD1; clone_size: -; v_call: TRBV28; cdr3_aa: CASSLRDSQETQYF; cdr3_nt: TGTGCCAGCAGTCTCCGGGACAGCCAAGAGACCCAGTACTTC
j_call: TRBJ2-2; d_call: TRBD1; clone_size: -; v_call: TRBV7-3; cdr3_aa: CASGPGQGFSGELFF; cdr3_nt: TGTGCCAGTGGGCCGGGACAGGGGTTTTCCGGGGAGCTGTTTTTT
j_call: TRBJ2-1; d_call: -; clone_size: many; v_call: TRBV30; cdr3_aa: CAWSRGTYNEQFF; cdr3_nt: TGTGCCTGGAGTCGCGGGACGTACAATGAGCAGTTCTTC